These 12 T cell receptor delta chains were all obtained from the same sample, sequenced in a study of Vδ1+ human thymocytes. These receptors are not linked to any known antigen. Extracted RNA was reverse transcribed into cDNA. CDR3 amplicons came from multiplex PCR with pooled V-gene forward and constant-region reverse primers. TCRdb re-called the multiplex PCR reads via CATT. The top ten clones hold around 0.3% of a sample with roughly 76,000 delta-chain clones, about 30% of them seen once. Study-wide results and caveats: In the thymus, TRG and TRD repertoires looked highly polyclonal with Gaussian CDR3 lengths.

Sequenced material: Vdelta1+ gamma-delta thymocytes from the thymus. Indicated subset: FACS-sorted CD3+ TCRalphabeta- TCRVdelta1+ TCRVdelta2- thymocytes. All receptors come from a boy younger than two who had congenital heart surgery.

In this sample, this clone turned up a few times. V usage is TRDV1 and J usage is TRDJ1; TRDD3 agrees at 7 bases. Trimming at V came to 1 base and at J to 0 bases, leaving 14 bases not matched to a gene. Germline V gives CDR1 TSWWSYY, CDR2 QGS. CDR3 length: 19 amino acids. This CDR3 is CALGEPTGTGDRYTDKLIF. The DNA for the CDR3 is TGTGCTCTTGGGGAACCTACCGGTACTGGGGACCGTTACACCGATAAACTCATCTTT.

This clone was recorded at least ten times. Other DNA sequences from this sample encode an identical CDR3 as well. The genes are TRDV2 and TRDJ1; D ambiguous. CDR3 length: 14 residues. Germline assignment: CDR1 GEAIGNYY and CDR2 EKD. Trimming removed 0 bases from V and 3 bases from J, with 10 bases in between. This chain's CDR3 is CACDTCGLPDKLIF. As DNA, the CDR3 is TGTGCCTGTGACACCTGCGGCCTGCCCGATAAACTCATCTTT.

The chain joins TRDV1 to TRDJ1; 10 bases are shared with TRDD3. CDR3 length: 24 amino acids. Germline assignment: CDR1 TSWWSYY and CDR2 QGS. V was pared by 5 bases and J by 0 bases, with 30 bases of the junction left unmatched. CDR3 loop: CALGNPPADFLLLTGGCYTDKLIF. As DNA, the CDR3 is TGTGCTCTTGGGAACCCCCCTGCCGACTTCCTACTTCTAACTGGGGGATGTTACACCGATAAACTCATCTTT.

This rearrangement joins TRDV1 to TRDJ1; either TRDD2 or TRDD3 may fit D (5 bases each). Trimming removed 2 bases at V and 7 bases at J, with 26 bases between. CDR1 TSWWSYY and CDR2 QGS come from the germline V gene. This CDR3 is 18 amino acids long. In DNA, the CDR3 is TGTGCTCTTGGGGAAAAGTCAATCTTCCAGATGGATAGGGGTAAACTCATCTTT. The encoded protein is CALGEKSIFQMDRGKLIF.

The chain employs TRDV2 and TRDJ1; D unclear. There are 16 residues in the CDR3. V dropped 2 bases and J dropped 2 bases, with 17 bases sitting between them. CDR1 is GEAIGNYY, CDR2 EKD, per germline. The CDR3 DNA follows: TGTGCCTGTGACAATGCAGGCTCCGAGGGGACCGATAAACTCATCTTT. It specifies CACDNAGSEGTDKLIF.

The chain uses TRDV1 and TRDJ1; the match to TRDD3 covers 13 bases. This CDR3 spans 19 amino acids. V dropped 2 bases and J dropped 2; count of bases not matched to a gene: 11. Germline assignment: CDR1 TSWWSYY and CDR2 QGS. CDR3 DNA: TGTGCTCTTGGGGAAGGTGGCACTGGGGGATACGCATGGACCGATAAACTCATCTTT. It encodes CALGEGGTGGYAWTDKLIF.

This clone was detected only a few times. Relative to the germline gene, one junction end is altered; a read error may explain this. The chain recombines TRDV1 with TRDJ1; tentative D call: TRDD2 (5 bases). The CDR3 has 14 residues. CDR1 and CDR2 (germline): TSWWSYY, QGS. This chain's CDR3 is CALGPPSHTDKLTF. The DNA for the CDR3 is TGTGCTCTTGGCCCCCCTTCACACACCGATAAACTCACCTTT.

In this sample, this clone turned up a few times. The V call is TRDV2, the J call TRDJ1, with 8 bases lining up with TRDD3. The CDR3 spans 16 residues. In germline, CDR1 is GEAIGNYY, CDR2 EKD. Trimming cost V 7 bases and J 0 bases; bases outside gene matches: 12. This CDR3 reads CAWVLGGLDYTDKLIF. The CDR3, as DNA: TGTGCCTGGGTACTGGGGGGCCTCGACTACACCGATAAACTCATCTTT.

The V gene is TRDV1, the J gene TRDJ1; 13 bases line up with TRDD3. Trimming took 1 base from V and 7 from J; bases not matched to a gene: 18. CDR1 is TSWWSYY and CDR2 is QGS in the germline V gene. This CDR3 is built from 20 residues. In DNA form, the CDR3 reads TGTGCTCTTGGGGAACGCTCTTCCGTGGTACTGGGGGATACGAGGGTTAAACTCATCTTT. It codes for CALGERSSVVLGDTRVKLIF.

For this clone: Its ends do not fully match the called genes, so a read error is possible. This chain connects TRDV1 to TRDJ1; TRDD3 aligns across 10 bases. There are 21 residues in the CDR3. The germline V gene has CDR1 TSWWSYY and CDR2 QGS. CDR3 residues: CALGAGLPQTGGWGGPDKLIF. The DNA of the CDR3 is TGTGCCCTTGGGGCCGGCCTTCCTCAAACTGGGGGATGGGGGGGACCCGATAAACTCATCTTT.

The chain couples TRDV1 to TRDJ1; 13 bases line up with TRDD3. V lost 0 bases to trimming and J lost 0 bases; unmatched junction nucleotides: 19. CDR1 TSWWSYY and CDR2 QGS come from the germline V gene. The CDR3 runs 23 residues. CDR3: CALGELLTGGYEGARYYTDKLIF. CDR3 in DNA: TGTGCTCTTGGGGAACTGTTAACTGGGGGATACGAGGGGGCCAGGTATTACACCGATAAACTCATCTTT.

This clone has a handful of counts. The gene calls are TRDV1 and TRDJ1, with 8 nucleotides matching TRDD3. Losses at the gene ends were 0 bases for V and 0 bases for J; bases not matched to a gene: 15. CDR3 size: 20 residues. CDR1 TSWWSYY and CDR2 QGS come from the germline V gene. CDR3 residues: CALGELVKPGIPIYTDKLIF. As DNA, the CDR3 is TGTGCTCTTGGGGAACTCGTGAAACCGGGGATACCGATCTACACCGATAAACTCATCTTT.